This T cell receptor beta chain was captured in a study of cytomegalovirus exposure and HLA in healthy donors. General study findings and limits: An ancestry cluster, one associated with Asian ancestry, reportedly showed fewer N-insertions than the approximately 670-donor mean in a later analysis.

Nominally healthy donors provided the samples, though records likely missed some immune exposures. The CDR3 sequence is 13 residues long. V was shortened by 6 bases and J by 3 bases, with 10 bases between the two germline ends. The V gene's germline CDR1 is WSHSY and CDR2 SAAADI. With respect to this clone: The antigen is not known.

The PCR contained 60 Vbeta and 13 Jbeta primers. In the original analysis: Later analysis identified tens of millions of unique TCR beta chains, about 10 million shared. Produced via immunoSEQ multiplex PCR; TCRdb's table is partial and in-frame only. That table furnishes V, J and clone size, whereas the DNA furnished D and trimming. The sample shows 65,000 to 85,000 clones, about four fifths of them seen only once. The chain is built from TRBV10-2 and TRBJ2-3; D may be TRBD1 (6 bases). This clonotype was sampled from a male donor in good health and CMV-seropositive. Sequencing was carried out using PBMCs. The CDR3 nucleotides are TGCGCCAGCAGAAACCAGGGGACAGATACGCAGTATTTT. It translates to CASRNQGTDTQYF.